Following are 21 T cell receptor beta chains from one sample sequenced in a study of OX40 agonist ivuxolimab in advanced cancers. The library was obtained by the immunoSEQ multiplex PCR assay. In TCRdb, the immuneACCESS table is reduced to in-frame sequences with V and J assigned. These tables do not hold every clone; where another copy was compared, an unresolved V gene accounts for under half, and the others remain unexplained. In all, the sample holds 10,000 to 15,000 clones, and under 80% of those were seen once. The ten top clones hold roughly 29% of the sample. This material consisted of CD4+ or CD8+ T cells sorted from blood, taken in a trial of the OX40 agonist ivuxolimab. All receptors come from an adult with an advanced solid tumor such as melanoma, head and neck, liver or kidney cancer.

V usage is TRBV10-3 and J usage is TRBJ2-1; tentatively, D is TRBD2 (6 bases). This CDR3 region has 14 residues. V was pared by 3 bases and J by 4 bases, with 10 bases between. Germline loops: CDR1 ENHRY, CDR2 SYGVKD. This CDR3 reads CAISDGRGYNEQFF. The CDR3 DNA reads as TGTGCCATCAGTGATGGGCGGGGATACAATGAGCAGTTCTTC.

This chain uses TRBV5-1 with TRBJ2-2, with 7 positions matching TRBD1. CDR1 is SGHRS, CDR2 YFSETQ, per germline. This CDR3 is 15 amino acids long. V dropped 0 bases and J dropped 3; count of bases not matched to a gene: 2. The DNA of the CDR3 is TGCGCCAGCAGCTTGGGACAGGGCTACACCGGGGAGCTGTTTTTT. Amino acid sequence: CASSLGQGYTGELFF.

This rearrangement joins TRBV27 to TRBJ2-2, with TRBD2 matching 10 bases. With V trimmed by 8 bases and J by 7 bases, 16 bases remained unmatched. The germline V gene encodes CDR1 MNHEY and CDR2 SMNVEV (reference sequence). This CDR3 has 17 amino acids. This chain's CDR3 is CASGGGGSGRALGELFF. The CDR3 region has the DNA TGTGCCAGCGGTGGGGGGGGGAGCGGGAGGGCCCTCGGGGAGCTGTTTTTT.

This CDR3 reads CASSQDSAGGYTF. The CDR3 DNA follows: TGTGCCAGCAGCCAAGATTCGGCGGGTGGCTACACCTTC. The V and J genes are TRBV14 and TRBJ1-2; D is unresolved. Trimming removed 0 bases from V and 7 bases from J, with 9 bases in between. This CDR3 has 13 amino acids. The germline V gene encodes CDR1 SGHDN and CDR2 FVKESK.

V usage is TRBV5-6 and J usage is TRBJ2-1; 13 bases align to TRBD2. The CDR3 covers 16 residues. V was pared by 2 bases and J by 7 bases, with 6 bases of the junction left unmatched. Germline V gene data show CDR1 as SGHDT and CDR2 as YYEEEE. In DNA form, the CDR3 reads TGTGCCAGCAGCTTCAGGACTAGCGGGAGTTGGAATGAGCAGTTCTTC. This encodes CASSFRTSGSWNEQFF.

The chain employs TRBV6-1 and TRBJ2-3; D gene ambiguous. The germline CDR1 and CDR2 sequences are MNHNS and SASEGT. Trimming removed 5 bases at V and 0 bases at J, with 9 bases between. This CDR3 region has 14 residues. CDR3 bases: TGTGCCAGCAGTCCGACGGACAGCACAGATACGCAGTATTTT. Its protein product is CASSPTDSTDTQYF.

CDR3 loop: CASSWALAGVDTGELFF. The CDR3 coding sequence is TGTGCCAGCAGCTGGGCTCTAGCGGGAGTTGACACCGGGGAGCTGTTTTTT. This chain connects TRBV7-6 to TRBJ2-2; 10 bases map to TRBD2. V gave up 4 bases and J gave up 3 bases; unmatched junction bases: 8. This CDR3 spans 17 amino acids. Germline V CDR1 and CDR2: SGHVS, FNYEAQ.

This clone is categorized as large. The sample contains more than one DNA sequence encoding this CDR3. CDR3 DNA: TGTGCCAGCAGTTTTCAGGTTAGCGGGAGAGGCGAGCAGTACTTC. This encodes CASSFQVSGRGEQYF. This chain uses TRBV28 with TRBJ2-7, with 9 positions matching TRBD2. CDR1 and CDR2 from the germline V gene are MDHEN and SYDVKM. The CDR3 totals 15 residues. The trim removed 3 bases at V and 6 bases at J, leaving 9 bases unmatched.

CDR3 sequence reads: CASRGLAGVAADTQYF. CDR3 DNA sequence: TGTGCCAGCAGGGGACTAGCGGGCGTCGCGGCAGATACGCAGTATTTT. This chain connects TRBV2 to TRBJ2-3; 12 bases fit TRBD2. The CDR3 contains 16 residues. Germline V gene data show CDR1 as SNHLY and CDR2 as FYNNEI. V lost 6 bases, J lost 4 bases, and 8 bases stayed unmatched.

The chain uses TRBV30 and TRBJ2-1; a possible D gene is TRBD2 (6 bases). This CDR3 has 14 amino acids. Germline CDR1 and CDR2: GTSNPN and SVGIG (reference sequence). The V and J ends lost 2 bases and 9 bases respectively, with 17 bases between them. The CDR3 region is CAWSRWGESREQFF. The CDR3 DNA reads TGTGCCTGGAGTCGGTGGGGGGAGAGTCGTGAGCAGTTCTTC.

The chain joins TRBV27 to TRBJ2-7; TRBD1 matches at 9 bases. The CDR3 is 15 amino acids. Germline trimming cut 6 bases from V and 3 bases from J; bases unmatched to any gene: 9. Germline-derived CDR1 and CDR2 are MNHEY and SMNVEV (reference sequence). The CDR3 sequence: CASSQGQGILYEQYF. The CDR3 DNA reads TGTGCCAGCAGCCAGGGACAGGGTATACTCTACGAGCAGTACTTC.

The V call is TRBV10-3, the J call TRBJ1-6, with 10 bases matching TRBD1. Trimming cost V 3 bases and J 7 bases; bases outside gene matches: 3. CDR1 ENHRY and CDR2 SYGVKD come from the germline V gene. This CDR3 contains 15 residues. CDR3 sequence reads: CAISDPTGGNSPLHF. CDR3 in DNA: TGTGCCATCAGTGACCCGACAGGGGGCAATTCACCCCTCCACTTT.

This clone has just one count. The chain is built from TRBV27 and TRBJ2-1; no firm D call. CDR3 size: 12 residues. Germline CDR1 reads MNHEY; CDR2 reads SMNVEV (reference sequence). Trimming removed 5 bases from V and 7 bases from J, with 9 bases in between. The CDR3 bases are TGTGCCAGCAGTGGGCATAGGAATGAGCAGTTCTTC. Translating it yields CASSGHRNEQFF.

This clone appeared a few times. The chain combines TRBV7-9 with TRBJ2-7; D not resolved. The CDR3 runs 12 residues. Per the germline V gene, CDR1 is SEHNR and CDR2 is FQNEAQ (reference sequence). Trimming removed 5 bases at V and 4 bases at J, with 9 bases between. The CDR3 DNA reads as TGTGCCAGCAGCGCGACGGTTTACGAGCAGTACTTC. Its protein product is CASSATVYEQYF.

This rearrangement joins TRBV4-1 to TRBJ1-2, with a tentative D call TRBD1 (5 bases). The ends were cut back, 5 bases at V and 4 bases at J, with 11 bases in the middle. Germline CDR1 and CDR2: MGHRA and YSYEKL. The CDR3 totals 13 residues. The CDR3 reads CASSSGSGYGYTF. The CDR3 nucleotides read TGCGCCAGCAGCTCAGGGTCGGGCTATGGCTACACCTTC.

The chain has TRBV27 and TRBJ2-1; the match to TRBD2 covers 13 bases. This CDR3 comprises 14 residues. Germline V gene lookup returns CDR1 MNHEY and CDR2 SMNVEV (reference sequence). V was pared by 10 bases and J by 6 bases, with 6 bases of the junction left unmatched. CDR3 sequence (DNA): TGTGCCACAAGGACTAGCGGGAGTCGCAATGAGCAGTTCTTC. Encoded protein: CATRTSGSRNEQFF.

This rearrangement joins TRBV9 to TRBJ2-7, with D perhaps matching TRBD1 or TRBD2 (6 bases each). The CDR3 sequence is 15 residues long. Germline V CDR1 and CDR2: SGDLS, YYNGEE. Deletions cut 4 bases from V and 4 bases from J, with 18 bases between. The CDR3 bases are TGTGCCAGCAGCCCCGAGGAGGGGGGCGCGTACGAGCAGTACTTC. Translation gives CASSPEEGGAYEQYF.

The chain combines TRBV2 with TRBJ2-3; D gene unclear. From germline, CDR1 is SNHLY and CDR2 FYNNEI. Trimming took off 0 bases at V and 4 bases at J, with 11 bases between the two ends. The CDR3 has 15 residues. CDR3 amino acids: CASSEARLGPDTQYF. CDR3 DNA sequence: TGTGCCAGCAGTGAAGCTCGGTTAGGTCCAGATACGCAGTATTTT.

The rearrangement links TRBV5-1 to TRBJ1-3; TRBD1 might be the D (5 bases). Between the trimmed V and J ends, which lost 4 bases and 0 bases, there was a span of 17 bases. Germline V gene data show CDR1 as SGHRS and CDR2 as YFSETQ. There are 17 residues in the CDR3. CDR3 in amino acids: CASSPVAGRSSGNTIYF. The CDR3 coding sequence is TGCGCCAGCAGCCCGGTGGCAGGGCGCAGCTCTGGAAACACCATATATTTT.

This chain connects TRBV5-6 to TRBJ2-5, with TRBD1 identical over 9 bases. The junction had 6 bases not matched to a gene; V was cut back by 1 base and J by 5 bases. Germline-derived CDR1 and CDR2 are SGHDT and YYEEEE. CDR3 length: 15 amino acids. CDR3 coding DNA: TGTGCCAGCAGCTTGAATACAGGGGGCGAGGAGACCCAGTACTTC. Translation gives CASSLNTGGEETQYF.

V and J are TRBV29-1 and TRBJ2-1; D perhaps matches TRBD1 (6 bases). Trimming took off 5 bases at V and 7 bases at J, with 9 bases between the two ends. Germline V lookup: CDR1 SQVTM, CDR2 ANQGSEA. The CDR3 has 11 residues. The CDR3 protein is CSVPQGNEQFF. The CDR3 coding sequence is TGCAGCGTTCCCCAGGGGAATGAGCAGTTCTTC.